The next 18 T cell receptor beta chains were all read from a single sample in a study of blood T cell repertoires in COVID-19. This table comes from immunoSEQ multiplex PCR, and its TCRdb copy is limited to in-frame clones, with some not included. The data contain 70,000 or so clones, 65% to 85% of them singletons. Sequencing was carried out using peripheral blood. Every receptor here comes from a man aged 55 to 70 with COVID-19, enrolled during active disease.

The chain employs TRBV15 and TRBJ2-1; TRBD2 might be the D (6 bases). Germline CDR1 and CDR2: LNHNV and YYDKDF (reference sequence). The ends were cut back, 1 base at V and 10 bases at J, with 14 bases in the middle. The CDR3 has 14 residues. The CDR3 reads CATSRVRVGGEQFF. The CDR3 coding sequence is TGTGCCACCAGCAGAGTCAGGGTCGGGGGAGAGCAGTTCTTC. Combining the CDR3 with reference TRBV15 and TRBJ2-1 gives the whole variable domain DAMVIQNPRYQVTQFGKPVTLSCSQTLNHNVMYWYQQKSSQAPKLLFHYYDKDFNNEADTPDNFQSRRPNTSFCFLDIRSPGLGDTAMYLCATSRVRVGGEQFFGPGTRLTVL.

The chain employs TRBV18 and TRBJ1-1, with TRBD1 identical over 8 bases. V shed 3 bases, J shed 1 base, and the junction held 7 bases outside the gene matches. Germline V lookup: CDR1 KGHSH, CDR2 LQKENI. This CDR3 spans 16 amino acids. The CDR3 DNA is TGTGCCAGCTCACCCCCGACAGGGGCGGAGAACACTGAAGCTTTCTTT. Translation gives CASSPPTGAENTEAFF.

The chain recombines TRBV2 with TRBJ1-3; TRBD1 might be the D (5 bases). V lost 8 bases, J lost 1 base, and 15 bases lay in between. The length of the CDR3 is 15 residues. Per the germline V gene, CDR1 is SNHLY and CDR2 is FYNNEI. CDR3 DNA: TGTGCCAGCTCAAGGGACGGGGGGTCTGGAAACACCATATATTTT. Amino acids: CASSRDGGSGNTIYF.

The rearrangement links TRBV29-1 to TRBJ1-1; D might be TRBD1 (6 bases). V lost 4 bases, J lost 10 bases, and 13 bases lay in between. The CDR3 consists of 11 residues. Germline V gene data show CDR1 as SQVTM and CDR2 as ANQGSEA. The CDR3, as DNA: TGCAGCGTTGTTGATCTCAGGGGAGCTTTCTTT. Protein sequence: CSVVDLRGAFF.

This clone was observed at least ten times. The chain uses TRBV7-9 and TRBJ2-2, with TRBD2 as a possible D gene (5 bases). The germline V and J ends were trimmed by 7 bases and 6 bases, with 18 bases remaining between them. Germline V CDR1 and CDR2: SEHNR, FQNEAQ (reference sequence). The CDR3 is made up of 15 amino acids. CDR3 loop: CASNRGSGPPGELFF. The CDR3 DNA is TGTGCCAGCAATCGAGGGTCTGGCCCCCCCGGGGAGCTGTTTTTT.

The genes are TRBV18 and TRBJ1-6; the D gene is possibly TRBD1 (5 bases). There are 13 residues in the CDR3. In germline, CDR1 is KGHSH, CDR2 LQKENI. V lost 2 bases and J 7 bases, leaving 6 bases between the germline ends. The CDR3 coding sequence is TGTGCCAGCTCACCAGCAGGGAATTCACCCCTCCACTTT. Translating gives CASSPAGNSPLHF.

This chain uses TRBV7-9 with TRBJ2-5; D possibly corresponds to TRBD1 (6 bases). V lost 7 bases, J lost 3 bases, and 12 bases lay in between. Germline V CDR1 and CDR2: SEHNR, FQNEAQ (reference sequence). This CDR3 is built from 13 residues. The CDR3 DNA reads as TGTGCCAGCATCCGCTCAGGGGAAGAGACCCAGTACTTC. Protein product: CASIRSGEETQYF.

This clone was seen a handful of times. The rearrangement uses TRBV19 and TRBJ2-1, with 12 bases aligning to TRBD2. Germline CDR1 is LNHDA and CDR2 is SQIVND (reference sequence). The CDR3 has 22 residues. V shed 1 base and J 0 bases; nucleotides not matched to a gene: 16. CDR3 residues: CASSIGWLGTTSGGRSYNEQFF. DNA for the CDR3: TGTGCCAGTAGTATAGGATGGCTCGGTACGACTAGCGGGGGCCGCTCCTACAATGAGCAGTTCTTC.

The J gene is TRBJ2-1, the V gene TRBV6-5, with a weak D call TRBD2 (6 bases). The germline V gene encodes CDR1 MNHEY and CDR2 SVGAGI. Between the trimmed V and J ends, which lost 8 bases and 1 base, there was a span of 6 bases. CDR3 length: 12 residues. CDR3 sequence: CASRGSYNEQFF. DNA of the CDR3: TGTGCCAGCCGGGGGTCCTACAATGAGCAGTTCTTC.

This clone appeared a few times. The chain employs TRBV2 and TRBJ2-3, with 9 bases that match TRBD2. The V gene's germline CDR1 is SNHLY and CDR2 FYNNEI. This CDR3 region has 16 residues. V dropped 10 bases and J dropped 2; count of bases not matched to a gene: 13. CDR3 protein: CATQEGRGGNTDTQYF. Here the CDR3 DNA reads TGTGCCACCCAGGAGGGGCGGGGGGGCAACACAGATACGCAGTATTTT.

The chain couples TRBV11-2 to TRBJ2-7; D is undetermined. Trimming took off 5 bases at V and 1 base at J, with 9 bases between the two ends. The CDR3 consists of 13 residues. Germline V gene sequence: CDR1 SGHAT, CDR2 FQNNGV. CDR3 sequence reads: CASSPAASYEQYF. CDR3 DNA sequence: TGTGCCAGCAGCCCCGCGGCATCCTACGAGCAGTACTTC.

The chain uses TRBV27 and TRBJ2-3, with D tentatively TRBD2 (6 bases). Germline V gives CDR1 MNHEY, CDR2 SMNVEV (reference sequence). Deletions cut 3 bases from V and 4 bases from J, with 17 bases between. This CDR3 comprises 16 residues. In DNA, the CDR3 is TGTGCCAGCAGTTTCCGAGGACGGAGGGGATCAGATACGCAGTATTTT. This translates into CASSFRGRRGSDTQYF.

V usage is TRBV7-3 and J usage is TRBJ2-7; TRBD1 is a possible D gene (5 bases). The CDR3 has 14 residues. Per the germline V gene, CDR1 is SGHTA and CDR2 is FQGTGA. The V and J ends lost 1 base and 5 bases respectively, with 12 bases between them. The CDR3 DNA reads as TGTGCCAGCAGCTTAATGGCAGGGCAAGACGAGCAGTACTTC. Translated: CASSLMAGQDEQYF. Based on the CDR3 plus reference TRBV7-3 and TRBJ2-7, the full variable domain is GAGVSQTPSNKVTEKGKYVELRCDPISGHTALYWYRQSLGQGPEFLIYFQGTGAADDSGLPNDRFFAVRPEGSVSTLKIQRTERGDSAVYLCASSLMAGQDEQYFGPGTRLTVT.

The chain combines TRBV7-2 with TRBJ2-1; 7 bases agree with TRBD2. J gave up 5 bases and V 1 base, and 5 bases lay outside the gene matches. CDR1 is SGHTA and CDR2 is FQGNSA in the germline V gene. The CDR3 runs 15 residues. The DNA of the CDR3 is TGTGCCAGCAGCTTAGGGGGGGGAAGTCACAATGAGCAGTTCTTC. Protein sequence: CASSLGGGSHNEQFF.

V usage is TRBV11-2 and J usage is TRBJ2-1; tentative D call: TRBD1 (6 bases). The germline V and J ends were trimmed by 5 bases and 8 bases, with 7 bases remaining between them. Germline CDR1 and CDR2: SGHAT and FQNNGV. CDR3 size: 11 residues. The CDR3 spells CASSHRDEQFF. DNA for the CDR3: TGTGCCAGCAGCCACAGGGATGAGCAGTTCTTC. Together with reference TRBV11-2 and TRBJ2-1, the CDR3 gives the full variable domain: EAGVAQSPRYKIIEKRQSVAFWCNPISGHATLYWYQQILGQGPKLLIQFQNNGVVDDSQLPKDRFSAERLKGVDSTLKIQPAKLEDSAVYLCASSHRDEQFFGPGTRLTVL.

As DNA, the CDR3 is TGTGCCAGCAGGGTGATGACAGGGGGCCCCTACGAGCAGTACTTC. Its translation: CASRVMTGGPYEQYF. The gene calls are TRBV5-6 and TRBJ2-7; TRBD1 matches at 10 bases. CDR1 and CDR2 from the germline V gene are SGHDT and YYEEEE. V was pared by 5 bases and J by 2 bases, with 7 bases of the junction left unmatched. The CDR3 consists of 15 residues.

CDR3 region: CASRHSSLGPQHF. In DNA form, the CDR3 reads TGCGCCAGCAGGCACAGTTCCTTGGGGCCCCAGCATTTT. The chain joins TRBV4-1 to TRBJ1-5; no definite D call. Germline-derived CDR1 and CDR2 are MGHRA and YSYEKL. This CDR3 is 13 amino acids long. Trimming removed 6 bases from V and 9 bases from J, with 15 bases in between.

CDR3 protein: CASSRGGMNTEAFF. The CDR3 DNA sequence: TGTGCCAGCTCCCGGGGGGGGATGAACACTGAAGCTTTCTTT. The rearrangement joins TRBV18 to TRBJ1-1, with D maybe TRBD1 (5 bases). Trimming pared 6 bases from V and 0 bases from J, leaving 11 bases between. The CDR3 length is 14 residues. Germline lookup yields CDR1 KGHSH and CDR2 LQKENI.